Below, one TCR beta chain is given with its context. These data come from a study of blood T cell repertoires in COVID-19. Study at large: T cells, B-cell-depleted T cells, or PBMCs supplied cDNA or gDNA.

The V gene's germline CDR1 is SGHTA and CDR2 FQGNSA. Trimming at V came to 0 bases and at J to 4 bases, leaving 9 bases not matched to a gene. This CDR3 comprises 17 residues. The repertoire was sequenced with immunoSEQ multiplex PCR; TCRdb's copy has only in-frame clones and lacks some. The repertoire has about 300,000 clones, roughly 86% of them found once; the top ten carry approximately 8.5%. The source is a man between 18 and 35 years old with active or convalescent COVID-19. The rearrangement joins TRBV7-2 to TRBJ2-5, with 9 bases lining up with TRBD2. Sample: peripheral blood. CDR3 loop: CASSLAYAGGHVETQYF. CDR3 nucleotide sequence: TGTGCCAGCAGCTTAGCGTATGCGGGGGGGCACGTAGAGACCCAGTACTTC.